This is a list of T cell receptor beta chains from one sample in a study of tumor-infiltrating lymphocytes in primary liver carcinoma. TCRdb independently ran MiXCR on the multiplex PCR reads; one entry per CDR3 protein. The table includes approximately 340,000 distinct CDR3 sequences, 65% detected once. The sequenced sample consisted of peripheral blood. These receptors were obtained from a man aged 40-55 years with primary liver carcinoma and hepatitis B virus infection. Both conserved end residues are part of each CDR3. Only some rows state a clone size, as once, few, many or a class for expanded clones.

V gene,J gene,clone size,CDR3 protein
TRBV10-3,TRBJ2-3,NA,CAISETKTSGSTDTQYF
TRBV11-2,TRBJ2-2,NA,CASRSRDRAVGLFF
TRBV11-3,TRBJ1-6,NA,CASSLGLRDSPFHF
TRBV5-4,TRBJ2-1,NA,CASSPDTAYNEQLF
TRBV11-2,TRBJ1-6,NA,CASRDLGQGNSPPHF
TRBV30,TRBJ1-5,few,CAWSVPQGPQHF
TRBV28,TRBJ2-7,NA,CASSPGGFGANHEQYF
TRBV6-9,TRBJ2-7,NA,CASSWASGRYEQYF
TRBV29-1,TRBJ2-5,many,CSVNRDLRPETQYF
TRBV6-1,TRBJ2-7,many,CASSITTGLAAYEQYF
TRBV6-5,TRBJ2-1,many,CASQREGNEQFF
TRBV11-2,TRBJ2-3,NA,CASSLNLDTQYF
TRBV6-2/TRBV6-3,TRBJ2-3,many,CASSPRGTDTQYF
TRBV6-6,TRBJ2-2,many,CASRTGNTGELFF
TRBV6-5,TRBJ2-1,NA,CANSWTGSSYNEQFF
TRBV11-2,TRBJ2-2,NA,CASSLTGEDTGDMFF
TRBV11-1,TRBJ2-4,NA,CASSSTGGLAGGLRKNIQYF
TRBV28,TRBJ2-1,many,CASIYSRVYNEQFF
TRBV5-1,TRBJ2-5,many,CASSSLPVSSGQETQYF
TRBV5-4,TRBJ1-1,NA,CASMVGLGNAEAFF
TRBV7-9,TRBJ2-2,NA,CASTATRSGELFF
TRBV11-2,TRBJ2-6,NA,CASTSSYGANVLTF
TRBV5-6,TRBJ2-1,NA,CANSEINEQFF
TRBV6-1,TRBJ2-3,few,CASTSGGSTDTQYF
TRBV10-3,TRBJ2-2,NA,CAISPTEMTGELFF
TRBV6-1,TRBJ2-7,NA,CASRDRGYEQNF
TRBV29-1,TRBJ2-1,many,CSVAQGAHEQFF
TRBV29-1,TRBJ2-5,many,CSVGSGGQTQYF
TRBV5-4,TRBJ1-6,NA,CASTPEGRHSSPLHF
TRBV4-1,TRBJ1-1,many,CASSQGDRGPEAFF
TRBV6-5,TRBJ2-2,many,CASSYNGRAAGELFF
TRBV6-2/TRBV6-3,TRBJ2-5,few,CASSFLGIYQETQYF
TRBV29-1,TRBJ2-7,NA,CSLGLAGASYEQYF
TRBV5-1,TRBJ1-3,few,CASSQTPRVNSGNTIYF
TRBV5-5,TRBJ2-7,NA,CASSLSAGGREHYF
TRBV5-4,TRBJ2-5,NA,CASSEDRETQYF
TRBV4-3,TRBJ1-1,many,CASSQEPGMNTEAFF
TRBV6-2/TRBV6-3,TRBJ2-1,NA,CASSHWEYEQLF
TRBV5-4,TRBJ2-7,NA,CASSPESGSPLVQYF
TRBV13,TRBJ2-5,few,CASSLRDSAETQYF
TRBV6-6,TRBJ2-5,NA,CASSRAWEKAQYF
TRBV25-1,TRBJ2-3,NA,CASSRDSGSGGIPDTQYF
TRBV5-1,TRBJ2-1,NA,CASSLLSGLACGNEQFF
TRBV12-3/TRBV12-4,TRBJ1-5,NA,CASSLILGDQPQHF
TRBV11-2,TRBJ2-1,many,CASSLESASGGRYNEQFF
TRBV29-1,TRBJ1-3,NA,CSVRSGNTIYF
TRBV29-1,TRBJ2-7,NA,CSVDGRRGYEQHF